The 4 T cell receptor beta chains below all came from one sample that was sequenced in a study of T-cell memory formation after mild COVID-19. TCRdb processed the 5' RACE reads anew with MiXCR; each CDR3 protein has one entry. Of fewer than 500,000 distinct CDR3 sequences in the sample, more than 20% were seen once. Sequencing input: PBMCs or a T cell subset sorted from them (not recorded which). The receptors were gathered from an adult woman who had mild COVID-19 (a few samples of this study predate the infection). Cell type and time point are not known.

This clonotype was seen more than once but under ten times. The V gene is TRBV7-9, the J gene TRBJ2-3, with TRBD2 matching 7 bases. V dropped 3 bases and J dropped 0; count of bases not matched to a gene: 3. CDR3 size: 15 residues. CDR1 and CDR2 (germline): SEHNR, FQNEAQ (reference sequence). CDR3 nucleotides: TGTGCCAGCAGCTTTGGAGCGGGAAGCACAGATACGCAGTATTTT. This gives the protein CASSFGAGSTDTQYF.

The rearrangement uses TRBV6-2 or TRBV6-3 and TRBJ2-7, with 11 bases lining up with TRBD2. The CDR3 is 15 amino acids. Germline values: CDR1 MNHEY, CDR2 SVGEGT. The V and J ends lost 6 bases and 5 bases, in that order; junction bases with no gene match: 9. CDR3 loop: CASSGGLAALDEQYF. CDR3 DNA: TGTGCCAGCAGCGGGGGACTAGCGGCCCTGGACGAGCAGTACTTC.

V and J are TRBV6-6 and TRBJ1-2; 8 nucleotides align to TRBD1. CDR3 length equals 17 residues. Germline trimming cut 0 bases from V and 2 bases from J; bases unmatched to any gene: 8. Per germline, CDR1 MNHNY and CDR2 SVGAGI (reference sequence). CDR3 protein: CASSYSQGAYKNYGYTF. The DNA of the CDR3 is TGTGCCAGCAGTTACTCTCAGGGGGCGTATAAAAACTATGGCTACACCTTC.

The chain carries TRBV29-1 and TRBJ2-3; D gene uncertain. Germline V lookup: CDR1 SQVTM, CDR2 ANQGSEA. This CDR3 is 13 amino acids long. With 7 bases removed from V and 2 bases from J, the gap between germline ends came to 13 bases. This chain's CDR3 is CSELVGNTDTQYF. Written as DNA, the CDR3 is TGCAGCGAATTGGTGGGGAACACAGATACGCAGTATTTT.